Each of the 27 T cell receptor beta chains below was sequenced from the same sample in a study of T cell repertoires in ileal Crohn's disease (dated by TCRdb to about 2019). The library was prepared using the immunoSEQ multiplex PCR assay. In its TCRdb copy, this immuneACCESS table keeps in-frame sequences only and misses some clones. Where compared with another copy, unresolved V genes explain less than half of these, and the others have no known cause. For this sample there are around 11,000 clones; more than 65% appear just once. The top ten constitute almost 4.5% of the sample. Sequenced input: ileal tissue. Every receptor here comes from an adult with Crohn's disease.

V is TRBV19 and J is TRBJ1-2; perhaps TRBD1 as D (6 bases). With 5 bases removed from V and 3 bases from J, the gap between germline ends came to 16 bases. CDR1 and CDR2 from the germline V gene are LNHDA and SQIVND (reference sequence). The CDR3 covers 15 residues. The chain's CDR3 is CASSFNPTGDYGYTF. The DNA for the CDR3 is TGTGCCAGTAGTTTTAATCCGACAGGCGACTATGGCTACACCTTC. Using reference TRBV19 and TRBJ1-2 for the parts outside the CDR3, the full variable domain is DGGITQSPKYLFRKEGQNVTLSCEQNLNHDAMYWYRQDPGQGLRLIYYSQIVNDFQKGDIAEGYSVSREKKESFPLTVTSAQKNPTAFYLCASSFNPTGDYGYTFGSGTRLTVV.

The chain uses TRBV6-6 and TRBJ1-1; D unclear. This CDR3 contains 12 residues. The germline V gene encodes CDR1 MNHNY and CDR2 SVGAGI (reference sequence). The ends were cut back, 5 bases at V and 11 bases at J, with 15 bases in the middle. CDR3 residues: CASSPPAGLAFF. The CDR3, as DNA: TGTGCCAGCAGTCCCCCAGCAGGTCTGGCTTTCTTT.

The rearrangement uses TRBV2 and TRBJ1-1, with TRBD1 identical over 7 bases. The CDR3 loop spans 16 amino acids. J was trimmed by 4 bases and V by 6 bases; bases with no gene match: 14. Germline CDR1 is SNHLY and CDR2 is FYNNEI. Here the CDR3 reads CASRVRQGRWVTEAFF. CDR3 in DNA: TGTGCCAGCAGGGTCCGACAGGGAAGGTGGGTCACTGAAGCTTTCTTT.

J is TRBJ2-7 and V is TRBV28; 7 bases line up with TRBD1. The germline gives CDR1 MDHEN, CDR2 SYDVKM. The V segment lost 7 bases and the J segment 3 bases; nucleotides outside the gene matches: 12. The CDR3 is 15 residues long. The CDR3 region has the DNA TGTGCCAGCAATTCTAGAGGGACAGCGATCTACGAGCAGTACTTC. Its protein is CASNSRGTAIYEQYF.

This chain uses TRBV5-6 with TRBJ1-1; no definite D call. CDR1 is SGHDT and CDR2 is YYEEEE in the germline V gene. Trimming removed 1 base from V and 6 bases from J, with 13 bases in between. The CDR3 contains 14 residues. Here the CDR3 DNA reads TGTGCCAGCAGCTTGCGGGTAGGATGGGCTGAAGCTTTCTTT. It specifies CASSLRVGWAEAFF.

This clone was seen only a few times. J is TRBJ2-6 and V is TRBV10-3; TRBD1 matches 7 bases. Unmatched junction bases numbered 2, after V lost 4 bases and J lost 2 bases. This CDR3 region has 15 residues. CDR1 is ENHRY and CDR2 is SYGVKD in the germline V gene. The CDR3 spells CAISADRAGANVLTF. The CDR3 DNA sequence: TGTGCCATCAGTGCAGACAGGGCTGGGGCCAACGTCCTGACTTTC.

V and J are TRBV7-3 and TRBJ2-3; tentatively, D is TRBD2 (5 bases). The CDR3 contains 14 residues. From germline, CDR1 is SGHTA and CDR2 FQGTGA. V was shortened by 4 bases and J by 0 bases, with 8 bases between the two germline ends. This CDR3 is CASSSSLSTDTQYF. Written as DNA, the CDR3 is TGTGCCAGCAGCTCTAGCCTGAGCACAGATACGCAGTATTTT.

The chain has TRBV27 and TRBJ2-5, with 9 bases aligning to TRBD2. CDR3 length: 16 amino acids. Germline V gene sequence: CDR1 MNHEY, CDR2 SMNVEV (reference sequence). J was trimmed by 9 bases and V by 0 bases; bases with no gene match: 11. This CDR3 is CASSLSSGGYKSAQYF. DNA of the CDR3: TGTGCCAGCAGTTTATCTAGCGGGGGTTACAAGAGTGCCCAGTACTTC.

The chain employs TRBV27 and TRBJ1-5, with D possibly TRBD1 on 5 matching bases. The CDR3 length is 18 residues. The V and J ends lost 10 bases and 7 bases respectively, with 32 bases between them. Germline V gene sequence: CDR1 MNHEY, CDR2 SMNVEV (reference sequence). CDR3 sequence reads: CATTLPSLQAPGGQPQHF. CDR3 DNA sequence: TGTGCCACCACCCTTCCCTCCCTACAGGCCCCGGGAGGGCAGCCCCAGCATTTT.

V usage is TRBV7-2 and J usage is TRBJ2-1, with 9 bases matching TRBD2. CDR1 SGHTA and CDR2 FQGNSA come from the germline V gene. The V gene end was trimmed by 2 bases and the J gene end by 5 bases; junction bases not matched to a gene: 4. The CDR3 extends over 15 amino acids. The CDR3 loop reads CASSLKRGVDNEQFF. DNA of the CDR3: TGTGCCAGCAGCTTAAAGCGGGGGGTCGACAATGAGCAGTTCTTC.

The genes are TRBV5-1 and TRBJ1-4; tentatively, D is TRBD1 (5 bases). Germline V gene data show CDR1 as SGHRS and CDR2 as YFSETQ. The CDR3 runs 13 residues. With 6 bases removed from V and 8 bases from J, the gap between germline ends came to 14 bases. The DNA of the CDR3 is TGCGCCAGCACGGGTGGGGGGGAAGAAAAACTGTTTTTT. Translating it yields CASTGGGEEKLFF.

This chain links TRBV6-5 with TRBJ1-3; D remains ambiguous. CDR1 and CDR2 (germline): MNHEY, SVGAGI. The CDR3 is 15 amino acids. Trimming stripped 4 bases from V and 5 bases from J, with 15 bases between. CDR3 coding DNA: TGTGCCAGCAGTTCTCCCGGGGAACGCCGAAACACCATATATTTT. Translation: CASSSPGERRNTIYF.

In its sample, this clone was seen once. The chain uses TRBV4-3 and TRBJ2-7; tentative D call: TRBD1 (5 bases). This CDR3 is built from 21 residues. Germline loops: CDR1 LGHNA, CDR2 YSLEER. Trimming removed 4 bases from V and 2 bases from J, with 33 bases in between. CDR3: CASSPYPAGASHPHYPYEQYF. In DNA, the CDR3 is TGCGCCAGCAGCCCGTATCCTGCTGGGGCGTCCCACCCTCATTATCCCTACGAGCAGTACTTC.

The V call is TRBV5-1, the J call TRBJ2-7, with TRBD2 matching 12 bases. CDR3 length: 16 amino acids. From germline, CDR1 is SGHRS and CDR2 YFSETQ. Unmatched junction bases numbered 10, after V lost 4 bases and J lost 5 bases. The DNA for the CDR3 is TGCGCCAGCAGCCCCGGACTAGCGGGGCTGCAGGACGAGCAGTACTTC. It yields the protein CASSPGLAGLQDEQYF. Using reference TRBV5-1 and TRBJ2-7 for the parts outside the CDR3, the full variable domain is KAGVTQTPRYLIKTRGQQVTLSCSPISGHRSVSWYQQTPGQGLQFLFEYFSETQRNKGNFPGRFSGRQFSNSRSEMNVSTLELGDSALYLCASSPGLAGLQDEQYFGPGTRLTVT.

This rearrangement joins TRBV4-2 to TRBJ2-3; D not resolved. V was clipped by 0 bases and J by 10 bases, with 11 bases between them. The CDR3 has 13 residues. CDR1 is LGHNA and CDR2 is YNFKEQ in the germline V gene. In DNA form, the CDR3 reads TGTGCCAGCAGCCAAGATCGGCTAGTCGCGCAGTATTTT. This translates into CASSQDRLVAQYF.

V is TRBV4-3 and J is TRBJ2-1; weak D call: TRBD2 (6 bases). CDR1 and CDR2 from the germline V gene are LGHNA and YSLEER. V lost 0 bases and J lost 7, with 7 bases in between. CDR3 length: 13 amino acids. The CDR3 loop is CASSQEEGNEQFF. The CDR3 DNA reads TGCGCCAGCAGCCAAGAGGAGGGGAATGAGCAGTTCTTC.

The chain employs TRBV11-2 and TRBJ1-2; no clear D. Per germline, CDR1 SGHAT and CDR2 FQNNGV. Trimming cost V 6 bases and J 8 bases, with 4 bases left between them. The length of the CDR3 is 9 residues. This chain's CDR3 is CASSRGYTF. The DNA of the CDR3 is TGTGCCAGCAGTCGGGGCTACACCTTC.

This clone was detected only once. The chain joins TRBV27 to TRBJ1-6, with 7 bases identical to TRBD1. Germline-derived CDR1 and CDR2 are MNHEY and SMNVEV (reference sequence). J lost 10 bases, V lost 7 bases, and 10 bases had no gene match. CDR3 length equals 14 residues. The chain's CDR3 is CASTPLGQLSPLHF. CDR3 DNA sequence: TGTGCCAGCACCCCCCTGGGACAGCTATCACCCCTCCACTTT.

The genes are TRBV2 and TRBJ1-5, with a possible D match to TRBD1 (5 bases). Trimming cost V 8 bases and J 0 bases, with 8 bases left between them. This CDR3 region has 13 residues. Germline CDR1 is SNHLY and CDR2 is FYNNEI. The CDR3 DNA is TGTGCCAGCGTAGGGGATAGCAATCAGCCCCAGCATTTT. Encoded protein: CASVGDSNQPQHF.

The chain joins TRBV15 to TRBJ2-5, with D unclear. V lost 0 bases, J lost 4 bases, and 3 bases lay in between. This CDR3 has 12 amino acids. Germline lookup yields CDR1 LNHNV and CDR2 YYDKDF (reference sequence). CDR3 bases: TGTGCCACCAGCAGAGACCGAGAGACCCAGTACTTC. Protein product: CATSRDRETQYF.

In its sample, this clone was seen a few times. The chain employs TRBV7-2 and TRBJ1-4; D not certain. This CDR3 has 12 amino acids. Germline loops: CDR1 SGHTA, CDR2 FQGNSA. V was pared by 5 bases and J by 11 bases, with 12 bases between. The CDR3 here is CASSERGGKLFF. CDR3 bases: TGTGCCAGCAGCGAGCGGGGTGGGAAACTGTTTTTT.

The gene calls are TRBV5-1 and TRBJ2-7; 10 nucleotides match TRBD2. The CDR3 length is 17 residues. Germline V gene data show CDR1 as SGHRS and CDR2 as YFSETQ. Unmatched junction bases numbered 12, after V lost 0 bases and J lost 6 bases. CDR3: CASSLAPSGGSPSEQYF. The CDR3 coding sequence is TGCGCCAGCAGCTTGGCCCCTAGCGGGGGTTCGCCGAGCGAGCAGTACTTC.

This chain connects TRBV5-1 to TRBJ2-5; TRBD2 might be the D (5 bases). The end of the DNA aligns better with TRBJ2-7, so the J call may be wrong. The germline gives CDR1 SGHRS, CDR2 YFSETQ. The CDR3 length is 15 residues. The CDR3 DNA reads as TGCGCCAGCAGCTTGGAAGAGGGTTTTACCTACGAGCAGTACTTC. It is translated as CASSLEEGFTYEQYF.

The genes are TRBV4-2 and TRBJ1-2; 8 bases fit TRBD1. In germline, CDR1 is LGHNA, CDR2 YNFKEQ. The CDR3 runs 16 residues. The V segment lost 0 bases and the J segment 8 bases; nucleotides outside the gene matches: 11. CDR3: CASSQEITDRVGGYTF. The CDR3 nucleotides are TGTGCCAGCAGCCAAGAGATTACGGACAGGGTTGGCGGCTACACCTTC.

Sample share makes this clone medium-sized. The V gene is TRBV28, the J gene TRBJ2-1, with TRBD2 identical over 8 bases. This CDR3 is built from 17 residues. Trimming took 2 bases from V and 1 from J; bases not matched to a gene: 7. Germline values: CDR1 MDHEN, CDR2 SYDVKM. The CDR3 loop reads CASSLIGGGRSYNEQFF. The CDR3 nucleotides are TGTGCCAGCAGTTTAATTGGCGGGGGGCGATCCTACAATGAGCAGTTCTTC. Using reference TRBV28 and TRBJ2-1 for the parts outside the CDR3, the full variable domain is DVKVTQSSRYLVKRTGEKVFLECVQDMDHENMFWYRQDPGLGLRLIYFSYDVKMKEKGDIPEGYSVSREKKERFSLILESASTNQTSMYLCASSLIGGGRSYNEQFFGPGTRLTVL.

The count of this clone is one. The chain carries TRBV29-1 and TRBJ2-1; 11 bases fit TRBD2. The CDR3 contains 15 residues. Trimming cost V 4 bases and J 3 bases; bases outside gene matches: 5. Germline V lookup: CDR1 SQVTM, CDR2 ANQGSEA. In DNA, the CDR3 is TGCAGCGTTGGTACTAGCGGGGGTATCTACAATGAGCAGTTCTTC. This translates into CSVGTSGGIYNEQFF.

V gene TRBV7-2 combines with J gene TRBJ2-3; 7 bases map to TRBD2. V trimming: 5 bases; J trimming: 6 bases; junction bases outside the gene matches: 5. CDR3 length: 13 residues. Germline V gives CDR1 SGHTA, CDR2 FQGNSA. CDR3 residues: CASSGLGGDTQYF. CDR3 nucleotides: TGTGCCAGCAGCGGACTAGGAGGGGATACGCAGTATTTT.